The 8 T cell receptor beta chains given below trace back to one sample, sequenced in a study of CD8 T cells in Susac syndrome. It was with random hexamers that about 0.45 to 1 ug RNA was reverse transcribed. TCRdb processed the immunoSEQ multiplex PCR reads anew with MiXCR; each CDR3 protein has one entry. This sample has approximately 100,000 distinct CDR3 sequences, with 85% to 95% found just once. The source material was CD8+ T cells from PBMCs. The receptors derive from a human donor in good health.

In its sample, this clonotype was seen once. V is TRBV10-3 and J is TRBJ1-2; 9 bases line up with TRBD1. Per germline, CDR1 ENHRY and CDR2 SYGVKD. V was pared by 4 bases and J by 1 base, with 4 bases of the junction left unmatched. This CDR3 spans 15 amino acids. Written as DNA, the CDR3 is TGTGCCATCAGTGGGACAGGGGCTAGTAACTATGGCTACACCTTC. This sequence encodes CAISGTGASNYGYTF.

V usage is TRBV15 and J usage is TRBJ2-2; 8 nucleotides align to TRBD1. V dropped 2 bases and J dropped 4; count of bases not matched to a gene: 3. The CDR3 contains 15 residues. Germline V gene lookup returns CDR1 LNHNV and CDR2 YYDKDF (reference sequence). In nucleotides, the CDR3 is TGTGCCACCAGCAGACCGACAGGGGTCACCGGGGAGCTGTTTTTT. The encoded protein is CATSRPTGVTGELFF.

The gene calls are TRBV10-3 and TRBJ1-1; TRBD1 is a possible D gene (6 bases). Trimming took off 4 bases at V and 4 bases at J, with 10 bases between the two ends. CDR1 and CDR2 from the germline V gene are ENHRY and SYGVKD. This CDR3 spans 13 amino acids. CDR3: CAISGKGGTEAFF. The CDR3, as DNA: TGTGCCATCAGTGGCAAAGGGGGCACTGAAGCTTTCTTT.

J is TRBJ1-2 and V is TRBV7-9, with TRBD1 matching 11 bases. Germline CDR1 reads SEHNR; CDR2 reads FQNEAQ (reference sequence). The CDR3 length is 14 residues. V gave up 5 bases and J gave up 8 bases; unmatched junction bases: 7. The DNA for the CDR3 is TGTGCCAGCAGCGCCAGCCGGGACAGGGGGGGCTACACCTTC. It translates to CASSASRDRGGYTF.

The gene calls are TRBV29-1 and TRBJ2-1, with TRBD2 matching over 7 bases. Looked up from germline, CDR1 is SQVTM and CDR2 is ANQGSEA. Trimming at V came to 3 bases and at J to 9 bases, leaving 11 bases not matched to a gene. The CDR3 is 14 amino acids. CDR3 residues: CSVDGREGRAEQFF. DNA of the CDR3: TGCAGCGTTGATGGGAGGGAGGGTAGGGCTGAGCAGTTCTTC.

This sequence joins TRBV20-1 and TRBJ2-3; 11 positions match TRBD2. The V gene end was trimmed by 3 bases and the J gene end by 0 bases; junction bases not matched to a gene: 11. From germline, CDR1 is DFQATT and CDR2 SNEGSKA (reference sequence). This CDR3 spans 18 amino acids. CDR3 bases: TGCAGTGCTAGCCCCCCAGCCGGGACTAGCGGTAGCACAGATACGCAGTATTTT. Translation: CSASPPAGTSGSTDTQYF.

The chain employs TRBV15 and TRBJ1-4; D is undetermined. The CDR3 runs 12 residues. Trimming left V 8 bases short and J 4 bases short, with 8 bases between. Germline CDR1 is LNHNV and CDR2 is YYDKDF (reference sequence). CDR3 nucleotide sequence: TGTGCCACCGGGCGGGTTAATGAAAAACTGTTTTTT. Amino acid sequence: CATGRVNEKLFF.

The V and J genes are TRBV29-1 and TRBJ2-1; 7 bases align to TRBD1. The CDR3 sequence is 17 residues long. V was clipped by 7 bases and J by 0 bases; unmatched bases: 15. Germline lookup yields CDR1 SQVTM and CDR2 ANQGSEA. CDR3 in amino acids: CSALIRQGVSSYNEQFF. CDR3 DNA sequence: TGCAGCGCCTTGATTCGGCAGGGGGTTAGCTCCTACAATGAGCAGTTCTTC.